Detailed here is one T cell receptor (beta chain). The germline gene is not matched at one end of the junction; a read error may be the cause. The sample originates from a study of identical twins. The CDR3 covers 17 residues. Germline V gene sequence: CDR1 MDHEN, CDR2 SYDVKM. TCRdb re-called the 5' RACE reads with MiXCR, one entry per CDR3 protein. The table includes 450,000 to 500,000 distinct CDR3 sequences, 14% detected once. These data were likewise used in another study, on yellow fever vaccine responses in identical twins.

Source material: CD4+ T cells sorted from blood. The chain links TRBV28 to TRBJ2-6; D unclear. The origin of this receptor is a young woman in good health. The CDR3 region has the DNA TGTGGCAGCAGTTTATACCAAAGGTCCTCTGGGGCCAACGTCCTGACTTTC. Amino acids: CGSSLYQRSSGANVLTF.